A selection of T cell receptor beta chains follows, all from one sample in a study of CD8 T cells in Susac syndrome. TCRdb reprocessed the immunoSEQ multiplex PCR reads with MiXCR, giving one entry per CDR3 protein. The sample yields 200,000 to 300,000 distinct CDR3 sequences, around 93% seen once. Specimen: CD4+ T cells from PBMCs. These receptors came from a human donor with multiple sclerosis. Each CDR3 is given with its conserved first and last residue. D genes are given only for firm matches. Clone sizes are given selectively: once, few, many, or a class where the clone is expanded.

clone size	D gene	V gene	J gene	CDR3 DNA	CDR3 protein
NA	NA	TRBV15	TRBJ1-2	TGTGCCACCAGCCTCCTGGGGCAACAGGGCGGCTATGGCTACACCTTC	CATSLLGQQGGYGYTF
NA	TRBD1	TRBV6-5	TRBJ1-2	TGTGCCAGCAGCCGGCGACAGGGTGCCTATGGCTACACCTTC	CASSRRQGAYGYTF
NA	TRBD2	TRBV2	TRBJ2-2	TGTGCCAGCAGTCGGGCCGGGGGGTCGAACACCGGGGAGCTGTTTTTT	CASSRAGGSNTGELFF
NA	TRBD1	TRBV29-1	TRBJ1-5	TGCAGCGTCGGACAGGGGGCAGGAGGCAATCAGCCCCAGCATTTT	CSVGQGAGGNQPQHF
NA	NA	TRBV27	TRBJ1-2	TGTGCCAGCAGTTTATCTACGGGATCGCTGGTGGGTGGCTACACCTTC	CASSLSTGSLVGGYTF
NA	NA	TRBV9	TRBJ1-4	TGTGCCAGCAGCGCGGCGGGCCCCGAGGAAAAACTGTTTTTT	CASSAAGPEEKLFF
NA	TRBD1	TRBV12-3/TRBV12-4	TRBJ2-3	TGTGCCAGCAGCCCGGGACAGCGATCCACAGATACGCAGTATTTT	CASSPGQRSTDTQYF
once	NA	TRBV20-1	TRBJ1-1	TGCAGTGCTAGTCTCAGGGCTCCTGAAGCTTTCTTT	CSASLRAPEAFF
NA	NA	TRBV19	TRBJ1-5	TGTGCCAGTAAACCATCCGGTGCTGGCAATCAGCCCCAGCATTTT	CASKPSGAGNQPQHF
NA	TRBD1	TRBV20-1	TRBJ2-5	TGCAGTGCTAGCCGGACAGGGCCTTGGGAGACCCAGTACTTC	CSASRTGPWETQYF
NA	TRBD1	TRBV27	TRBJ2-2	TGTGCCAGCAGTTTAAGGGGGCCGGGCACCGGGGAGCTGTTTTTT	CASSLRGPGTGELFF
NA	NA	TRBV6-1	TRBJ2-7	TGTGCCAGCAGCCCAGCCTACGAGCAGTACTTC	CASSPAYEQYF
NA	TRBD1	TRBV7-9	TRBJ1-2	TGTGCCAGCAGCGCCGACAGGGATGGCTACACCTTC	CASSADRDGYTF
once	NA	TRBV7-9	TRBJ2-3	TGTGCCAGCAGGCGGGGACGAGGCACAGATACGCAGTATTTT	CASRRGRGTDTQYF
NA	NA	TRBV29-1	TRBJ1-2	TGCAGCGTTGGTAAGGTAATCAACTATGGCTACACCTTC	CSVGKVINYGYTF
NA	TRBD1	TRBV2	TRBJ2-3	TGTGCCAGCAAGGACAGGGGCACAGATACGCAGTATTTT	CASKDRGTDTQYF
NA	NA	TRBV12-3/TRBV12-4	TRBJ2-3	TGTGCCAGCAGTCGGACGGATACTAGCACAGATACGCAGTATTTT	CASSRTDTSTDTQYF
NA	NA	TRBV28	TRBJ2-3	TGTGCCAGCAGGCCGGGACCAGATACGCAGTATTTT	CASRPGPDTQYF
NA	NA	TRBV7-2	TRBJ1-5	TGTGCCAGCAGCCAAACAGTAAATCAGCCCCAGCATTTT	CASSQTVNQPQHF
NA	NA	TRBV25-1	TRBJ2-1	TGTGCCAGCAGTGAATATTCTGGGTCCCGGGATGAGCAGTTCTTC	CASSEYSGSRDEQFF
NA	TRBD2	TRBV29-1	TRBJ2-3	TGCAGCGTTGGAGTGACTAGCGGGAGGGCCGGGGTGACAGATACGCAGTATTTT	CSVGVTSGRAGVTDTQYF
NA	NA	TRBV20-1	TRBJ2-1	TGCAGTGCTCGACCCAATGAGCAGTTCTTC	CSARPNEQFF
once	NA	TRBV7-9	TRBJ2-2	TGTGCCAGCAGCTTAACCCAGGGACACCCCGGGGAGCTGTTTTTT	CASSLTQGHPGELFF
NA	NA	TRBV20-1	TRBJ2-3	TGCAGTGCTGTCGTGACAGATACGCAGTATTTT	CSAVVTDTQYF
NA	NA	TRBV20-1	TRBJ1-5	TGCAGTGCTAGATTGTCGGGGGGCGCGGGCAATCAGCCCCAGCATTTT	CSARLSGGAGNQPQHF
NA	NA	TRBV4-1	TRBJ1-5	TGCGCCAGCAGCCAAGAAGAAGGGCCCAATCAGCCCCAGCATTTT	CASSQEEGPNQPQHF
NA	NA	TRBV9	TRBJ2-2	TGTGCCAGCAGTCGGTCCGCAGCGAACACCGGGGAGCTGTTTTTT	CASSRSAANTGELFF
NA	NA	TRBV2	TRBJ2-4	TGTGCCAGCAGTGAAGGGGGTTCTGGAAACATTCAGTACTTC	CASSEGGSGNIQYF
NA	NA	TRBV6-5	TRBJ1-1	TGTGCCAGCAGCCCTCGGCAGAACACTGAAGCTTTCTTT	CASSPRQNTEAFF
NA	TRBD1	TRBV7-3	TRBJ2-5	TGTGCCAGCAGCTTAGGGGACAGAACGGGGGAGACCCAGTACTTC	CASSLGDRTGETQYF
NA	NA	TRBV19	TRBJ2-2	TGTGCCAGTAGTATGGACGGCTACACCGGGGAGCTGTTTTTT	CASSMDGYTGELFF
NA	NA	TRBV20-1	TRBJ2-1	TGCAGTGTCTTTAGGTCGAATGAGCAGTTCTTC	CSVFRSNEQFF
NA	TRBD2	TRBV4-1	TRBJ2-1	TGCGCCAGCACCAATGGGGGTCGGGGGGGCAATGAGCAGTTCTTC	CASTNGGRGGNEQFF
NA	NA	TRBV6-1	TRBJ2-7	TGTGCCAGCAGATCCCTTCCCCCGACAGCTCACCTCTCTTACGAGCAGTACTTC	CASRSLPPTAHLSYEQYF
once	NA	TRBV30	TRBJ1-6	TGTGCCTGGAGGACGACAGCGCCCCTTTCACCCCTCCACTTT	CAWRTTAPLSPLHF
NA	TRBD2	TRBV18	TRBJ2-7	TGTGCCAGCTCACCGCTTCCGGGACTAGCGGGGGCGCCAGCGTACGAGCAGTACTTC	CASSPLPGLAGAPAYEQYF
NA	NA	TRBV3-1	TRBJ1-2	TGTGCCAGCAGCCAAGATAGAATAGGCTATGGCTACACCTTC	CASSQDRIGYGYTF
NA	TRBD2	TRBV29-1	TRBJ2-7	TGCAGCGTTTCAGCGGGGGAAAACTACGAGCAGTACTTC	CSVSAGENYEQYF
NA	NA	TRBV12-3/TRBV12-4	TRBJ1-5	TGTGCCAGCAGCCAGGGTTCGGGAGGTCAGCAGCATTTT	CASSQGSGGQQHF
NA	TRBD2	TRBV5-4	TRBJ2-4	TGTGCCAGCAGCTTGGGTCGGGAGGGAGCCAAAAACATTCAGTACTTC	CASSLGREGAKNIQYF
NA	NA	TRBV14	TRBJ2-5	TGTGCCAGCAGCCAAGTGGGAGGAGAGACCCAGTACTTC	CASSQVGGETQYF
once	TRBD1	TRBV7-9	TRBJ2-2	TGTGCCAGCAGCCAGCGACAGGGGGGCACCGGGGAGCTGTTTTTT	CASSQRQGGTGELFF
NA	NA	TRBV5-4	TRBJ1-4	TGTGCCAGCAAAGGGTCTAAGGAAAAACTGTTTTTT	CASKGSKEKLFF
NA	NA	TRBV20-1	TRBJ1-1	TGCAGTGCTTTTTGGGAAAACACTGAAGCTTTCTTT	CSAFWENTEAFF
NA	TRBD1	TRBV7-9	TRBJ1-1	TGTGCCAGCAGCCCCCATGGGGCAGGGGGCGAGAACACTGAAGCTTTCTTT	CASSPHGAGGENTEAFF